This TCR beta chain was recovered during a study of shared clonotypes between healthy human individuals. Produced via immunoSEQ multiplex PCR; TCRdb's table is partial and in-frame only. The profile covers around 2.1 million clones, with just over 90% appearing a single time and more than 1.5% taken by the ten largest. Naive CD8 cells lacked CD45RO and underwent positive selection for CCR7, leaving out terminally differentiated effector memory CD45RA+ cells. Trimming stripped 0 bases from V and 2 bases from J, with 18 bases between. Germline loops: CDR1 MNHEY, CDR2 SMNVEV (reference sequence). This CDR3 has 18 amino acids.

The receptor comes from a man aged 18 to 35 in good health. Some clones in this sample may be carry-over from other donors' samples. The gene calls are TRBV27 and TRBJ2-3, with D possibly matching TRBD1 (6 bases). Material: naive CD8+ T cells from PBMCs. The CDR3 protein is CASSLSTVRDTYTDTQYF. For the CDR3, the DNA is TGTGCCAGCAGTTTATCGACGGTCCGGGACACTTACACAGATACGCAGTATTTT.